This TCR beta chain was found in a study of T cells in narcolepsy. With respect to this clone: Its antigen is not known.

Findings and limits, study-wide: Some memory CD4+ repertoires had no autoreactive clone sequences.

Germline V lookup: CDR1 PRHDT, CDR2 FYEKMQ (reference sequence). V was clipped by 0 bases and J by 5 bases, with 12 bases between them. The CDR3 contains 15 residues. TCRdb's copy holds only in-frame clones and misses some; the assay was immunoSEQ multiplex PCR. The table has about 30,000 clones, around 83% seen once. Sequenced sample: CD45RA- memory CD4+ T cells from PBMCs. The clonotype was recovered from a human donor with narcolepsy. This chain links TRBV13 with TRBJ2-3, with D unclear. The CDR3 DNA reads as TGTGCCAGCAGCTTAGGAGTCCGGAAGAGAGATACGCAGTATTTT. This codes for CASSLGVRKRDTQYF.